This T cell receptor beta chain is from a study of T cell clonotyping in hematopoietic cell transplantation. Germline V gene lookup returns CDR1 MNHEY and CDR2 SVGAGI. The CDR3 length is 12 residues. With 6 bases clipped from V and 7 bases from J, the junction kept 6 bases outside the gene matches. TCRdb's table, derived via immunoSEQ multiplex PCR, lists solely in-frame clones and lacks some. This table has some 11,000 clones, around nine tenths appearing once. General study findings and limits: Recipient TCR diversity dropped after transplant; expanded clonotypes rose from day 30 to 180. Without cell sorting, CD4 versus CD8 contributions remain unresolved. Few recipient clonotypes overlapped donors; over 95% were de novo at given depth. Higher Inverse Simpson Index values in graft donor and pretransplant recipient predicted broader posttransplant TCR diversity.

This clone has just one count. What it binds is not known. The chain uses TRBV6-5 and TRBJ2-7; TRBD1 matches 7 bases. This specimen consisted of PBMCs, obtained 180 days after allogeneic stem cell transplant. This sequence originates from a male patient between 55 and 70 years old who had an allogeneic stem cell transplant from an unrelated donor, so the T cells may come from the graft donor. Some clones in this sample may be carry-over from other donors' samples. The CDR3 spells CASRDRVGEQYF. Here the CDR3 DNA reads TGTGCCAGCAGAGACAGGGTGGGGGAGCAGTACTTC.